The 29 T cell receptor beta chains reported below all come from one sample, sequenced in a study of immune heterogeneity within non-small cell lung tumors. For the TCR beta CDR3, multiplex PCR with 32 V and 13 J primers performed the amplification. TCRdb re-called the multiplex PCR reads through MiXCR, storing one row per CDR3 protein. The table has about 21,000 distinct CDR3 sequences, 25% to 30% seen once. Template was bulk tumor genomic DNA, roughly 650 ng per sample. Biopsy collection occurred during surgery, with several far-apart biopsies per primary tumor. Patients with untreated, newly diagnosed non-small cell lung cancer underwent curative surgery. The sequencing sample was made of lung tumor tissue. The receptors here all came from a middle-aged man with non-small cell lung cancer.

By proportion, this clonotype is medium-sized. The V and J genes are TRBV7-9 and TRBJ2-1; 11 positions match TRBD2. This CDR3 is 14 amino acids long. The germline V gene encodes CDR1 SEHNR and CDR2 FQNEAQ (reference sequence). J was trimmed by 7 bases and V by 8 bases; bases with no gene match: 7. The CDR3 sequence is CASGLSGRANEQFF. The CDR3 nucleotides are TGTGCCAGCGGTCTTAGCGGGAGGGCTAATGAGCAGTTCTTC.

This clonotype came up many times. The chain is built from TRBV20-1 and TRBJ2-2; 11 bases are a match to TRBD2. CDR1 is DFQATT and CDR2 is SNEGSKA in the germline V gene (reference sequence). The CDR3 consists of 16 residues. The V gene end was trimmed by 0 bases and the J gene end by 6 bases; junction bases not matched to a gene: 6. CDR3 in DNA: TGCAGTGCTAGAGATCCGGTAGCGGGAGGGGCCGGGGAGCTGTTTTTT. As protein: CSARDPVAGGAGELFF.

V gene TRBV7-9 combines with J gene TRBJ2-7; 11 bases agree with TRBD2. V lost 6 bases to trimming and J lost 5 bases; unmatched junction nucleotides: 12. Germline V gene lookup returns CDR1 SEHNR and CDR2 FQNEAQ (reference sequence). This CDR3 contains 16 residues. The CDR3, as DNA: TGTGCCAGCAGTTCCAGTAGCGGGAGGGCGAATCACGAGCAGTACTTC. It translates to CASSSSSGRANHEQYF.

This clonotype has just a few counts. The chain recombines TRBV11-2 with TRBJ2-1; TRBD2 matches 9 bases. With 4 bases clipped from V and 4 bases from J, the junction kept 8 bases outside the gene matches. Germline V gives CDR1 SGHAT, CDR2 FQNNGV. CDR3 length: 16 amino acids. As DNA, the CDR3 is TGTGCCAGCAGCTCCTCGGAGCTAGCGGGATACAATGAGCAGTTCTTC. This sequence encodes CASSSSELAGYNEQFF.

By sample fraction, this clonotype is medium-sized (0.01 to 0.1%). The chain is built from TRBV15 and TRBJ2-7; 8 bases are shared with TRBD2. Trimming cost V 0 bases and J 3 bases; bases outside gene matches: 4. The CDR3 has 15 residues. Per the germline V gene, CDR1 is LNHNV and CDR2 is YYDKDF (reference sequence). This CDR3 is CATSRETSGSYEQYF. As DNA, the CDR3 is TGTGCCACCAGCAGAGAGACGAGCGGGAGCTACGAGCAGTACTTC.

As regards this clonotype: The junction and the germline gene differ at one end; a read error may be behind it. The rearrangement links TRBV6-5 to TRBJ1-6; a weak D match, TRBD1 (5 bases). There are 18 residues in the CDR3. Germline lookup yields CDR1 MNHEY and CDR2 SVGAGI. The CDR3 loop is CASSYSIGPGAGESPRHF. As DNA, the CDR3 is TGTGCCAGCAGTTACTCGATCGGCCCCGGGGCGGGAGAATCACCCCGCCACTTT.

The chain combines TRBV14 with TRBJ2-7; 8 bases match TRBD2. CDR1 and CDR2 from the germline V gene are SGHDN and FVKESK. The CDR3 covers 16 residues. Losses at the gene ends were 0 bases for V and 4 bases for J; bases not matched to a gene: 8. CDR3 sequence reads: CASSQDDKRELYEQYF. DNA of the CDR3: TGTGCCAGCAGCCAAGATGACAAGCGGGAGTTGTACGAGCAGTACTTC.

A note on this clonotype: This likely comes from a read error, as the CDR3 has no conserved phenylalanine or tryptophan at its end. This chain joins TRBV11-1 and TRBJ2-7, with TRBD1 matching 9 bases. The CDR3 is 15 amino acids. The V and J ends lost 5 bases and 2 bases, in that order; junction bases with no gene match: 7. Germline V gene data show CDR1 as SGHAT and CDR2 as FQDESV (reference sequence). DNA of the CDR3: TGTGCCAGCAGCGCGCGACAGGGGGTTGCCTACGAGCAGTACCTC. Amino acids: CASSARQGVAYEQYL.

About this clonotype: A single base separates this from a much larger clone, so it may be a read error. The rearrangement links TRBV30 to TRBJ1-6; tentatively, D is TRBD1 (6 bases). Germline V gene sequence: CDR1 GTSNPN, CDR2 SVGIG (reference sequence). The CDR3 contains 14 residues. The chain's CDR3 is CVWSRDNYNSPLHF. In DNA form, the CDR3 reads TGTGTCTGGAGCCGGGACAACTATAATTCACCCCTCCACTTT.

DNA of the CDR3: TGCAGTGTGAGACTAGCGAGAACCTACAATGAGCAGTTCTTC. Its protein is CSVRLARTYNEQFF. The gene calls are TRBV20-1 and TRBJ2-1; TRBD2 matches at 8 bases. The germline V gene encodes CDR1 DFQATT and CDR2 SNEGSKA (reference sequence). Trimming at V came to 7 bases and at J to 2 bases, leaving 7 bases not matched to a gene. There are 14 residues in the CDR3.

This clonotype has ten or more counts. This chain links TRBV5-1 with TRBJ2-3; the match to TRBD2 covers 10 bases. J lost 1 base, V lost 4 bases, and 6 bases had no gene match. The CDR3 contains 16 residues. Looked up from germline, CDR1 is SGHRS and CDR2 is YFSETQ. The CDR3 here is CASSLGTSERTDTQYF. CDR3 nucleotide sequence: TGCGCCAGCAGCCTCGGGACTAGCGAACGCACAGATACGCAGTATTTT.

Concerning this clonotype itself: A much more abundant neighbour one base away suggests this may be a read error. The chain joins TRBV27 to TRBJ2-1; D call uncertain. The CDR3 has 14 residues. Germline V gene lookup returns CDR1 MNHEY and CDR2 SMNVEV (reference sequence). This chain's CDR3 is CASKGISSYNEQSF. CDR3 DNA: TGTGCCAGTAAAGGGATAAGCTCCTACAATGAGCAGTCCTTC.

The rearrangement joins TRBV30 to TRBJ1-6; 9 positions agree with TRBD1. The CDR3 contains 15 residues. Trimming took 2 bases from V and 11 from J; bases not matched to a gene: 10. The V gene's germline CDR1 is GTSNPN and CDR2 SVGIG (reference sequence). The CDR3 nucleotides are TGTGCCTGGAGTTTGACCGGGACAGGGCCTACACCCCTCCACTTT. Amino acid sequence: CAWSLTGTGPTPLHF.

As concerns this clonotype: One base away lies a much larger clone, so this may be a sequencing read error. Because the CDR3 is missing its conserved closing phenylalanine or tryptophan, this is likely a read error. The rearrangement links TRBV30 to TRBJ2-7, with D possibly matching TRBD1 (6 bases). The CDR3 runs to 13 residues. The germline V gene encodes CDR1 GTSNPN and CDR2 SVGIG (reference sequence). Between the trimmed V and J ends, which lost 4 bases and 1 base, there was a span of 11 bases. CDR3 nucleotides: TGTGCCTGGACAAAACAGGGATCCTACGAGCAGTACCTC. Residues: CAWTKQGSYEQYL.

This clonotype was detected a few times. V is TRBV6-2 or TRBV6-3 and J is TRBJ2-3, with 10 positions matching TRBD1. Germline values: CDR1 MNHEY, CDR2 SVGEGT. V was pared by 0 bases and J by 5 bases, with 5 bases of the junction left unmatched. The length of the CDR3 is 16 residues. The CDR3 nucleotides read TGTGCCAGCAGTTACTCGTTCGGGACAGGGGTAGATACGCAGTATTTT. Translation: CASSYSFGTGVDTQYF.

This clonotype was picked up one time. Given a much more abundant clone one base away, this may be a read error. The J gene is TRBJ2-7, the V gene TRBV6-1; the D gene is possibly TRBD1 (6 bases). The CDR3 consists of 17 residues. Germline loops: CDR1 MNHNS, CDR2 SASEGT. The V and J ends lost 5 bases and 4 bases respectively, with 24 bases between them. The CDR3 DNA follows: TGTGCCAGCAGTACAACCGGGACAACGACCAGCCGGTACGAGCAGTACTTC. This translates into CASSTTGTTTSRYEQYF.

This clonotype was recorded many times. V gene TRBV2 combines with J gene TRBJ1-5; 9 bases agree with TRBD1. CDR1 is SNHLY, CDR2 FYNNEI, per germline. This CDR3 spans 14 amino acids. V lost 8 bases to trimming and J lost 4 bases; unmatched junction nucleotides: 6. CDR3 coding DNA: TGTGCCAGCCGATACGGGACAGGGAATCAGCCCCAGCATTTT. This translates into CASRYGTGNQPQHF.

The chain joins TRBV18 to TRBJ2-5; 8 positions agree with TRBD2. Germline V gene sequence: CDR1 KGHSH, CDR2 LQKENI. V dropped 2 bases and J dropped 3; count of bases not matched to a gene: 14. The CDR3 runs 18 residues. CDR3: CASSPTQGILRGEETQYF. CDR3 DNA: TGTGCCAGCTCACCAACGCAGGGGATTCTGCGGGGGGAAGAGACCCAGTACTTC.

This rearrangement joins TRBV19 to TRBJ2-1; TRBD2 matches at 12 bases. V lost 5 bases to trimming and J lost 0 bases; unmatched junction nucleotides: 2. CDR3 length: 16 residues. CDR1 LNHDA and CDR2 SQIVND come from the germline V gene (reference sequence). The CDR3 DNA reads as TGTGCCAGTAGTGAACTAGCGGGAGGCTCCTACAATGAGCAGTTCTTC. Amino acids: CASSELAGGSYNEQFF.

Judged by abundance, this clonotype is medium-sized. The chain recombines TRBV20-1 with TRBJ2-3, with 11 bases matching TRBD2. The CDR3 is made up of 14 amino acids. Germline V gives CDR1 DFQATT, CDR2 SNEGSKA (reference sequence). The J segment lost 3 bases and the V segment lost 6 bases, leaving 5 bases of the junction unmatched. This chain's CDR3 is CSAPASGRTDTQYF. CDR3 bases: TGCAGTGCCCCCGCTAGCGGGAGGACAGATACGCAGTATTTT.

This chain uses TRBV3-1 with TRBJ1-1; D possibly corresponds to TRBD1 (5 bases). The CDR3 covers 13 residues. V was cut by 4 bases and J by 0 bases, with 6 bases left in between. Per the germline V gene, CDR1 is LGHDT and CDR2 is YNNKEL (reference sequence). CDR3 in amino acids: CASSLTVNTEAFF. CDR3 in DNA: TGTGCCAGCAGCCTGACAGTGAACACTGAAGCTTTCTTT.

In the case of this clonotype: Likely a read error: the CDR3 ends without its conserved phenylalanine or tryptophan. The rearrangement links TRBV6-2 or TRBV6-3 to TRBJ2-5, with 8 bases aligning to TRBD1. The V and J ends lost 10 bases and 2 bases, in that order; junction bases with no gene match: 6. The CDR3 runs to 13 residues. From germline, CDR1 is MNHEY and CDR2 SVGEGT. This CDR3 reads CANGQGAQETQYL. The CDR3 nucleotides are TGTGCCAACGGTCAGGGGGCTCAAGAGACCCAGTACCTC.

This clonotype was observed a handful of times. The chain has TRBV6-2 or TRBV6-3 and TRBJ2-4, with 11 bases matching TRBD2. CDR1 MNHEY and CDR2 SVGEGT come from the germline V gene. The CDR3 has 18 residues. The V and J ends lost 5 bases and 1 base, in that order; junction bases with no gene match: 10. CDR3 protein: CASSDLAGGFAAKNIQYF. CDR3 sequence (DNA): TGTGCCAGCAGTGACCTAGCGGGAGGATTTGCGGCCAAAAACATTCAGTACTTC.

The sample holds many counts of this clonotype. This chain uses TRBV2 with TRBJ1-3; the D is unclear. The CDR3 extends over 15 amino acids. CDR1 is SNHLY, CDR2 FYNNEI, per germline. Trimming removed 6 bases from V and 0 bases from J, with 12 bases in between. CDR3 residues: CASSSGRSSGNTIYF. CDR3 DNA sequence: TGTGCCAGCAGCAGCGGACGGAGCTCTGGAAACACCATATATTTT. The entire variable domain, with the rest obtained from reference TRBV2 and TRBJ1-3, is as follows: EPEVTQTPSHQVTQMGQEVILRCVPISNHLYFYWYRQILGQKVEFLVSFYNNEISEKSEIFDDQFSVERPDGSNFTLKIRSTKLEDSAMYFCASSSGRSSGNTIYFGEGSWLTVV.

This clonotype was picked up many times. The V and J genes are TRBV20-1 and TRBJ2-3; D might be TRBD2 (5 bases). Per the germline V gene, CDR1 is DFQATT and CDR2 is SNEGSKA (reference sequence). This CDR3 has 17 residues. The V end was cut by 0 bases, the J end by 11 bases, with 27 bases between. CDR3 residues: CSARDPRGGGPFGWQYF. In DNA form, the CDR3 reads TGCAGTGCTAGAGACCCGAGAGGCGGAGGCCCGTTTGGTTGGCAGTATTTT.

At least ten counts were recorded for this clonotype. The CDR3 sequence is CATRLVDTQYF. Here the CDR3 DNA reads TGTGCCACCAGGCTCGTAGATACGCAGTATTTT. V gene TRBV7-8 combines with J gene TRBJ2-3; D gene ambiguous. Germline-derived CDR1 and CDR2 are SGHVS and FQNEAQ. There are 11 residues in the CDR3. V was shortened by 10 bases and J by 5 bases, with 10 bases between the two germline ends.

This clonotype was detected ten times or more. The chain has TRBV4-3 and TRBJ2-7; the D is unclear. The ends were cut back, 0 bases at V and 1 base at J, with 10 bases in the middle. This CDR3 contains 15 residues. Per the germline V gene, CDR1 is LGHNA and CDR2 is YSLEER. The CDR3 sequence is CASSQDLGRSYEQYF. CDR3 DNA: TGCGCCAGCAGCCAAGACCTGGGAAGGTCCTACGAGCAGTACTTC.

The CDR3 coding sequence is TGTGCCAGCTCACCGGCTCCCAGGGATCAGCCCCAGCATTTT. Translating it yields CASSPAPRDQPQHF. The chain links TRBV5-5 to TRBJ1-5, with D possibly matching TRBD1 (5 bases). The CDR3 has 14 amino acids. Per germline, CDR1 SGHKS and CDR2 YYEKEE (reference sequence). Trimming left V 7 bases short and J 5 bases short, with 16 bases between.

Points on this clonotype: With a much larger clone just one base away, this may be a read error. The gene calls are TRBV7-2 and TRBJ1-3; D gene uncertain. This CDR3 is 16 amino acids long. The germline V gene encodes CDR1 SGHTA and CDR2 FQGNSA. V dropped 4 bases and J dropped 2 bases, with 15 bases sitting between them. CDR3 residues: CASSYSLRRAGNTIYF. CDR3 nucleotide sequence: TGTGCCAGCAGCTATTCGCTCCGGCGCGCTGGAAACACCATATATTTT.